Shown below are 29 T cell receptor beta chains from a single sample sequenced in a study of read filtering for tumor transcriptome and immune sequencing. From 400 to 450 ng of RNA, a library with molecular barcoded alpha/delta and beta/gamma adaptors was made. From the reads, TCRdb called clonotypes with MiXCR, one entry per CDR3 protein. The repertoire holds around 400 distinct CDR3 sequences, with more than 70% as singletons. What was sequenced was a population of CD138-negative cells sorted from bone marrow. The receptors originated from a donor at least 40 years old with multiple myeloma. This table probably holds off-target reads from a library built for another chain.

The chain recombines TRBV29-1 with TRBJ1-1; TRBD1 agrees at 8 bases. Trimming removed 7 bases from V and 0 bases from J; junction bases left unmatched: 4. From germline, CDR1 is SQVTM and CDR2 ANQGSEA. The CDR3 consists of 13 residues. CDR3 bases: TGCAGCGCCTTGGGACAGGTGAACACTGAAGCTTTCTTT. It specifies CSALGQVNTEAFF.

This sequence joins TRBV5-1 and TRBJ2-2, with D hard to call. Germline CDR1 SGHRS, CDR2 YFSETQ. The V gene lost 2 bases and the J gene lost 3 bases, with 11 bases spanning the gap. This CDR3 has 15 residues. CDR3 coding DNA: TGCGCCAGCAGCTTACGGACCTGGGACACCGGGGAGCTGTTTTTT. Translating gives CASSLRTWDTGELFF.

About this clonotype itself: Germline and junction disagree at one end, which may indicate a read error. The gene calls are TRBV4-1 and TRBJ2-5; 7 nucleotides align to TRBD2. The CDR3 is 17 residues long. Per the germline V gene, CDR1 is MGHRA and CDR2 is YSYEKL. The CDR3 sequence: CASSPSDRQAGQETQYF. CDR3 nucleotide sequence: TGTGCCAGCAGCCCGTCGGACCGACAAGCGGGGCAAGAGACCCAGTACTTC.

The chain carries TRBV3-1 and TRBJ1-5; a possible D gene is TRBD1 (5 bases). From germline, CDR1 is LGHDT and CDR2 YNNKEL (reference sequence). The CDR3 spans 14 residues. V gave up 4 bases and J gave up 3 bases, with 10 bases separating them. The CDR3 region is CASSRQPVNQPQHF. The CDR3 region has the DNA TGTGCCAGCAGCCGACAGCCCGTCAATCAGCCCCAGCATTTT.

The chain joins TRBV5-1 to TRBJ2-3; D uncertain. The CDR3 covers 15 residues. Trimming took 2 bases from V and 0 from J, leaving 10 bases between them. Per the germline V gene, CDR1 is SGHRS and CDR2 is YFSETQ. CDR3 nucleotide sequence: TGCGCCAGCAGCTTCGATCCACTGAGCACAGATACGCAGTATTTT. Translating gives CASSFDPLSTDTQYF.

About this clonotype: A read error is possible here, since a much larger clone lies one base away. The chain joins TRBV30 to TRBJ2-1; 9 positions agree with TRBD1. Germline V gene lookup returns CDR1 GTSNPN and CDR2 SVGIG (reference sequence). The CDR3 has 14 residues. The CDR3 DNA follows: TGTGCCTGGACCCCGGGACAGGGCTACGATGAGCAGTTCTTC. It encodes CAWTPGQGYDEQFF.

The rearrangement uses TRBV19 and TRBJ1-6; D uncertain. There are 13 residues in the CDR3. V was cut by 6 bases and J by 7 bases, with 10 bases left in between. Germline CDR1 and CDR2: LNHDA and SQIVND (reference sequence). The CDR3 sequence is CASSDRENSPLHF. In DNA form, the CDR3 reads TGTGCCAGTAGCGATCGCGAGAATTCACCCCTCCACTTT. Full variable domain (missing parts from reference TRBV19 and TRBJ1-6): DGGITQSPKYLFRKEGQNVTLSCEQNLNHDAMYWYRQDPGQGLRLIYYSQIVNDFQKGDIAEGYSVSREKKESFPLTVTSAQKNPTAFYLCASSDRENSPLHFGNGTRLTVT.

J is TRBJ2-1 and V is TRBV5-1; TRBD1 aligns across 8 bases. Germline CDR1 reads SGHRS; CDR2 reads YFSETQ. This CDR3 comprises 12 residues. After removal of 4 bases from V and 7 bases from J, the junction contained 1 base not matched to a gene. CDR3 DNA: TGCGCCAGCAGCCGACAGGGGAATGAGCAGTTCTTC. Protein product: CASSRQGNEQFF. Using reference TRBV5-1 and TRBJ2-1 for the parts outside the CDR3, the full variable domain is KAGVTQTPRYLIKTRGQQVTLSCSPISGHRSVSWYQQTPGQGLQFLFEYFSETQRNKGNFPGRFSGRQFSNSRSEMNVSTLELGDSALYLCASSRQGNEQFFGPGTRLTVL.

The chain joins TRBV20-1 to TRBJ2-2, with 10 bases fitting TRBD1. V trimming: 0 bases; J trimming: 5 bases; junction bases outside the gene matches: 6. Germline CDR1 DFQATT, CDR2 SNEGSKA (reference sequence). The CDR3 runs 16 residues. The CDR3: CSARDRDRGQTGELFF. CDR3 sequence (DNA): TGCAGTGCTAGAGATCGGGACAGGGGTCAAACCGGGGAGCTGTTTTTT.

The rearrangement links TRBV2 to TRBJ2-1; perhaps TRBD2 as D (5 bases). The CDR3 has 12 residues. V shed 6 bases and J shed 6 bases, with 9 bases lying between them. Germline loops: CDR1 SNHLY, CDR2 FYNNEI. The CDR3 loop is CASRRSANEQFF. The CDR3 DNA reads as TGTGCCAGCAGGCGTAGCGCCAATGAGCAGTTCTTC. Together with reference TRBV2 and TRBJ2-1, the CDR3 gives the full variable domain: EPEVTQTPSHQVTQMGQEVILRCVPISNHLYFYWYRQILGQKVEFLVSFYNNEISEKSEIFDDQFSVERPDGSNFTLKIRSTKLEDSAMYFCASRRSANEQFFGPGTRLTVL.

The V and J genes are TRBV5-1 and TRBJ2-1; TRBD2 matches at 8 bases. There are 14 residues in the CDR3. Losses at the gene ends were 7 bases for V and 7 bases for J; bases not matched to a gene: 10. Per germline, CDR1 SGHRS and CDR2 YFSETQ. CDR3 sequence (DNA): TGCGCCAGCGGCACGGGGGGGCCGGGGAATGAGCAGTTCTTC. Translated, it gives CASGTGGPGNEQFF.

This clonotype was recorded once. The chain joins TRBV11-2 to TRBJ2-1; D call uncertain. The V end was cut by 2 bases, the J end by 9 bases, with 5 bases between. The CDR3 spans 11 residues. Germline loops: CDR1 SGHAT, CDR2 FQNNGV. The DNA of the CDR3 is TGTGCCAGCAGCTTACTAGTTGAGCAGTTCTTC. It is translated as CASSLLVEQFF.

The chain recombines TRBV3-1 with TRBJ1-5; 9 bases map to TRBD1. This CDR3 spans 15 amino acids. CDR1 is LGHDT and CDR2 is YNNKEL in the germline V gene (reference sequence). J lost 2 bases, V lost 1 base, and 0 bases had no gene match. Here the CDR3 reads CASSQGTGGNQPQHF. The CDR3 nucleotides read TGTGCCAGCAGCCAAGGGACAGGGGGCAATCAGCCCCAGCATTTT.

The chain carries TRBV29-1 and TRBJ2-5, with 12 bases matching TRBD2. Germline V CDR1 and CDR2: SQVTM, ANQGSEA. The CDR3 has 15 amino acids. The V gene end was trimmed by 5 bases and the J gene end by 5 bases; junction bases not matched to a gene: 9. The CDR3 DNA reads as TGCAGCGTTCGGACTAGCGGGGTGTCGGAGGAGACCCAGTACTTC. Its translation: CSVRTSGVSEETQYF. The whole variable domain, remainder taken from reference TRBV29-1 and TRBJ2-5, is SAVISQKPSRDICQRGTSLTIQCQVDSQVTMMFWYRQQPGQSLTLIATANQGSEATYESGFVIDKFPISRPNLTFSTLTVSNMSPEDSSIYLCSVRTSGVSEETQYFGPGTRLLVL.

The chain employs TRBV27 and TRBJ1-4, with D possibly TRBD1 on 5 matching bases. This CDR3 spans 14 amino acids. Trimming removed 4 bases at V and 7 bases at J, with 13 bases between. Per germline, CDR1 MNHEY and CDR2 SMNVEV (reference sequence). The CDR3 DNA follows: TGTGCCAGCAGTTCGGGGACCGGGGGTGAAAAACTGTTTTTT. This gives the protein CASSSGTGGEKLFF.

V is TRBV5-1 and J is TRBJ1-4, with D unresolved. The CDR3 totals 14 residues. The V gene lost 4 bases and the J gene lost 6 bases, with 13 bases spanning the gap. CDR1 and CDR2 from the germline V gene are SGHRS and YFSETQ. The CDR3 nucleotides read TGCGCCAGCAGCCCGGACGGGCCCCATGAAAAACTGTTTTTT. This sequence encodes CASSPDGPHEKLFF.

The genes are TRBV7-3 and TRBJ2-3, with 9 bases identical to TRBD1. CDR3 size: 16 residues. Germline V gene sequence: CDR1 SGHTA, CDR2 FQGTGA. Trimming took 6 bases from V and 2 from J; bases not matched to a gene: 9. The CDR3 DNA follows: TGTGCCAGCAGTTCCTCCCGGGACAGGGCCACAGATACGCAGTATTTT. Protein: CASSSSRDRATDTQYF.

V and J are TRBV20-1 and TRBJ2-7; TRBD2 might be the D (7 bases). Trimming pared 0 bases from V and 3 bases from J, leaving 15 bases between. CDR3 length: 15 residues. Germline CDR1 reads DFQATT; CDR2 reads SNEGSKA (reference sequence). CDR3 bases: TGCAGTGCTAGAGATCTCAGGGAGGGGGGCTACGAGCAGTACTTC. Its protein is CSARDLREGGYEQYF.

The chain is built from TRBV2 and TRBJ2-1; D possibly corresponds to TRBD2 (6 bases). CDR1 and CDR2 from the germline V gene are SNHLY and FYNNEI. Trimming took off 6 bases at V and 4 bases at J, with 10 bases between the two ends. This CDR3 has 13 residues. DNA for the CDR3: TGTGCCAGCAGGATCGGGGGATACAATGAGCAGTTCTTC. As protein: CASRIGGYNEQFF.

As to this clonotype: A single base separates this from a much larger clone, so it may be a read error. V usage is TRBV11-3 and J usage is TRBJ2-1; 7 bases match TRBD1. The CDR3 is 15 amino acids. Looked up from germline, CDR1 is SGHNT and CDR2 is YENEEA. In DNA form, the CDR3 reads TGTGCCAGCAGCCCTCCACGGACAGGCGGCCATGAGCTGTTCTTC. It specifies CASSPPRTGGHELFF.

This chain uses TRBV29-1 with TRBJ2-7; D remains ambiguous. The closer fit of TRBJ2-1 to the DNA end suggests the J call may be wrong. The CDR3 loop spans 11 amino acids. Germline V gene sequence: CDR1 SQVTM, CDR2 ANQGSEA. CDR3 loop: CSVALRNEQFF. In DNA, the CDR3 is TGCAGCGTTGCCCTACGCAATGAGCAGTTCTTC.

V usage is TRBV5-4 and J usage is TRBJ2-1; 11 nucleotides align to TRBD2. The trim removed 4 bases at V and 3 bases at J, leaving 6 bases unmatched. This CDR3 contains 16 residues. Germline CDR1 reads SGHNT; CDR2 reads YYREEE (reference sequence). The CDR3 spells CASSRGTSGNYNEQFF. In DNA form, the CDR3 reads TGTGCCAGCAGCCGAGGGACTAGCGGTAACTACAATGAGCAGTTCTTC.

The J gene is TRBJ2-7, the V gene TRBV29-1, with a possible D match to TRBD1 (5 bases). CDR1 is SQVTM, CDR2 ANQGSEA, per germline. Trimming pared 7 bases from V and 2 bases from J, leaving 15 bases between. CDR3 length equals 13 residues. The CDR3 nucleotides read TGCAGCGCTCTAGTGCAGGGCACCTACGAGCAGTACTTC. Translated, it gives CSALVQGTYEQYF.

This chain's CDR3 is CASSDGGRTSTDTQYF. The CDR3 DNA is TGTGCCAGTAGCGATGGCGGGAGGACTAGCACAGATACGCAGTATTTT. The rearrangement joins TRBV19 to TRBJ2-3; 8 bases map to TRBD2. With V trimmed by 6 bases and J by 0 bases, 8 bases remained unmatched. CDR3 length: 16 residues. The germline V gene has CDR1 LNHDA and CDR2 SQIVND (reference sequence). The full variable domain, with the rest looked up from reference TRBV19 and TRBJ2-3, is DGGITQSPKYLFRKEGQNVTLSCEQNLNHDAMYWYRQDPGQGLRLIYYSQIVNDFQKGDIAEGYSVSREKKESFPLTVTSAQKNPTAFYLCASSDGGRTSTDTQYFGPGTRLTVL.

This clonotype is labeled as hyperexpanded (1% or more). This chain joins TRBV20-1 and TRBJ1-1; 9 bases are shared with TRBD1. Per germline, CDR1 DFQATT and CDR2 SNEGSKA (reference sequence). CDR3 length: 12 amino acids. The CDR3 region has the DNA TGCAGCCACAGGGGGCAAGGGATAGTAGCTTTCTTT. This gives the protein CSHRGQGIVAFF.

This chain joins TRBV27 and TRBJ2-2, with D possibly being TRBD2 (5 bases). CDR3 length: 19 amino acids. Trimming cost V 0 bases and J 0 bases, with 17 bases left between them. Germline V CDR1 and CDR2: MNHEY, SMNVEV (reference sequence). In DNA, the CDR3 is TGTGCCAGCAGTTTATCCCCGGGGTGGCGGACGGCGAACACCGGGGAGCTGTTTTTT. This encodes CASSLSPGWRTANTGELFF.

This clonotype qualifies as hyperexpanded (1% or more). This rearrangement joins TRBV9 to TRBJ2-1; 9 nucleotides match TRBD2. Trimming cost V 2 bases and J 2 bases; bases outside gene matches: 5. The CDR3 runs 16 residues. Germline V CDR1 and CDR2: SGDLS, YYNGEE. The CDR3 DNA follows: TGTGCCAGCAGCGTGGGCGGGAGGGGACCCTACAATGAGCAGTTCTTC. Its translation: CASSVGGRGPYNEQFF.

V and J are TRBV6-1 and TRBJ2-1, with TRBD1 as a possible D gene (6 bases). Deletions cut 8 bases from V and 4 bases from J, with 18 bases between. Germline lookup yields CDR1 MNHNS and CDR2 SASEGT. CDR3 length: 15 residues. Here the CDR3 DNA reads TGTGCCAGCCCCGAAGGCACAGGGCTGTACAATGAGCAGTTCTTC. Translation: CASPEGTGLYNEQFF.

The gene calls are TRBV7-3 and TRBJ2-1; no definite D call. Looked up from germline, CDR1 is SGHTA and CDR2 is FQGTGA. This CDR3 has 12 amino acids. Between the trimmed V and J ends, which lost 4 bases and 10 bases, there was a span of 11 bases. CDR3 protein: CASSSGSREQFF. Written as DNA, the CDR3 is TGTGCCAGCAGCTCCGGTAGCCGGGAGCAGTTCTTC.